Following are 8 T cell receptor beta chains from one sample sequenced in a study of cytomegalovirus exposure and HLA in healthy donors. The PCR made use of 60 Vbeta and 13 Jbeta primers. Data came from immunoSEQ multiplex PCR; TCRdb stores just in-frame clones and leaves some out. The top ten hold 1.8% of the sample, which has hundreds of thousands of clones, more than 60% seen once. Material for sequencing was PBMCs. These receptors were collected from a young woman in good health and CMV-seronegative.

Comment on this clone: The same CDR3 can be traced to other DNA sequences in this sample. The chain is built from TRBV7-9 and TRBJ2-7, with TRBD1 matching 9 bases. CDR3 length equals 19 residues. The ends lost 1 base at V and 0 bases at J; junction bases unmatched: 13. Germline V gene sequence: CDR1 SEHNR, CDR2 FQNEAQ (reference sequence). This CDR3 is CASSLGGTGYMRDSYEQYF. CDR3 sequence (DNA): TGTGCCAGCAGCTTAGGTGGGACAGGGTATATGCGGGACTCCTACGAGCAGTACTTC. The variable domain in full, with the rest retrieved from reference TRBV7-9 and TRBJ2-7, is DTGVSQNPRHKITKRGQNVTFRCDPISEHNRLYWYRQTLGQGPEFLTYFQNEAQLEKSRLLSDRFSAERPKGSFSTLEIQRTEQGDSAMYLCASSLGGTGYMRDSYEQYFGPGTRLTVT.

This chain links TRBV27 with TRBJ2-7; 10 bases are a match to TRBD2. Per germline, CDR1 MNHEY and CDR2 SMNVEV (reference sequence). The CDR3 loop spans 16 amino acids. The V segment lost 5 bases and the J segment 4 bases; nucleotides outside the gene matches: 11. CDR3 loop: CASSPRLAGGAYEQYF. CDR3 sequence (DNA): TGTGCCAGCAGTCCCAGATTAGCGGGAGGAGCGTACGAGCAGTACTTC.

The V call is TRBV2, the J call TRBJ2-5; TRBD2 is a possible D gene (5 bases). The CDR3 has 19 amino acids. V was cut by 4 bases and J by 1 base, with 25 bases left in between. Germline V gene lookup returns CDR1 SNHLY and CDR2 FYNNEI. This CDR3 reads CASSGPRRAESRFQETQYF. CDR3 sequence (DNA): TGTGCCAGCAGTGGTCCTCGGCGGGCCGAATCGCGCTTCCAAGAGACCCAGTACTTC.

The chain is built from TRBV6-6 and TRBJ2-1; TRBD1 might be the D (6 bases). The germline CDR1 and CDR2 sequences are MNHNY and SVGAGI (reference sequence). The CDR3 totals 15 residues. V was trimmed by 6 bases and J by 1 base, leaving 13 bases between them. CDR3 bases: TGTGCCAGCAGCCTATACAGGGTATCCTACAATGAGCAGTTCTTC. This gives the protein CASSLYRVSYNEQFF.

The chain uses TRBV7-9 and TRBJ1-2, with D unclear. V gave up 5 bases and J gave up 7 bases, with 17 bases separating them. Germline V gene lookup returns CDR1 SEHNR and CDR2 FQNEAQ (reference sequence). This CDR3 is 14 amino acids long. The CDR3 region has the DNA TGTGCCAGCAGCGTGCCGGGCACGAGGGCTGGCTACACCTTC. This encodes CASSVPGTRAGYTF.

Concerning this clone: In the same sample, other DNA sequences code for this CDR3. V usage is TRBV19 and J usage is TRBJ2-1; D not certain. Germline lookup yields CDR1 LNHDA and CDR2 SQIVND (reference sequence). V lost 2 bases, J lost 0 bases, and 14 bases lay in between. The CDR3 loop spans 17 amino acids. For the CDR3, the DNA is TGTGCCAGTAGTATAAAACTGGCGGAGAGCTCCTACAATGAGCAGTTCTTC. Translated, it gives CASSIKLAESSYNEQFF.

This CDR3 reads CASSLAAYSNQPQHF. The CDR3 DNA sequence: TGTGCCAGTAGTTTGGCGGCCTATAGCAATCAGCCCCAGCATTTT. The rearrangement uses TRBV19 and TRBJ1-5; D unresolved. V shed 5 bases and J shed 0 bases, with 11 bases lying between them. This CDR3 has 15 amino acids. Per the germline V gene, CDR1 is LNHDA and CDR2 is SQIVND (reference sequence).

As DNA, the CDR3 is TGTGCCAGCAGTTACAAAGGGAGTAAGGGAGCTTTCTTT. Encoded protein: CASSYKGSKGAFF. The chain uses TRBV6-5 and TRBJ1-1; unclear D gene. This CDR3 region has 13 residues. V dropped 2 bases and J dropped 10 bases, with 14 bases sitting between them. CDR1 and CDR2 from the germline V gene are MNHEY and SVGAGI.